This TCR beta chain was captured in a study of cytomegalovirus exposure and HLA in healthy donors. The CDR3 has 15 amino acids. V lost 4 bases, J lost 6 bases, and 12 bases stayed unmatched. Per the germline V gene, CDR1 is SGHRS and CDR2 is YFSETQ. 60 Vbeta and 13 Jbeta primers were used in PCR. Clones were read by immunoSEQ multiplex PCR, and TCRdb kept only the in-frame ones, dropping some. The sample shows about 170,000 clones, just under 80% of them seen only once. This clonotype originated in a woman aged 50 to 60 in good health and CMV-seropositive. Material: PBMCs. This chain uses TRBV5-1 with TRBJ1-2, with TRBD1 identical over 7 bases. The CDR3 loop reads CASSAIRGRANGYTF. In DNA, the CDR3 is TGCGCCAGCAGCGCCATCAGGGGGAGAGCTAATGGCTACACCTTC.